Shown below are 10 T cell receptor beta chains from a single sample sequenced in a study of shared clonotypes between healthy human individuals. Here immunoSEQ multiplex PCR was the method, and the copy in TCRdb shows in-frame clones only, minus some. The table records 2,500,000 or so clones, about 90% of them present only once. Sequences were obtained from naive CD4+ T cells from PBMCs. The sample's subset: CD45RA+ positively selected. The receptor source for this set is a young man in good health. Some clones in this sample may be carry-over from other donors' samples.

The chain is built from TRBV5-6 and TRBJ2-5; 11 bases line up with TRBD1. CDR3 length: 15 amino acids. V lost 4 bases and J lost 3; bases outside the gene matches: 5. Germline lookup yields CDR1 SGHDT and CDR2 YYEEEE. CDR3 amino acids: CASSLSGQGEETQYF. In DNA, the CDR3 is TGTGCCAGCAGCCTATCGGGACAGGGGGAAGAGACCCAGTACTTC.

The chain employs TRBV7-8 and TRBJ2-7; D might be TRBD2 (6 bases). In germline, CDR1 is SGHVS, CDR2 FQNEAQ. CDR3 size: 13 residues. V was trimmed by 1 base and J by 5 bases, leaving 9 bases between them. The CDR3 spells CASSLGRGDEQYF. CDR3 sequence (DNA): TGTGCCAGCAGCTTAGGGCGCGGGGACGAGCAGTACTTC.

The genes are TRBV6-1 and TRBJ2-7; TRBD2 matches at 8 bases. Per the germline V gene, CDR1 is MNHNS and CDR2 is SASEGT. V lost 3 bases and J lost 5; bases outside the gene matches: 6. The CDR3 consists of 14 residues. CDR3 in DNA: TGTGCCAGCAGTGAGGGACTAGGTTGGGACGAGCAGTACTTC. Amino acid sequence: CASSEGLGWDEQYF.

The rearrangement uses TRBV29-1 and TRBJ1-5; perhaps TRBD1 as D (5 bases). Between the trimmed V and J ends, which lost 4 bases and 4 bases, there was a span of 14 bases. The CDR3 spans 14 residues. CDR1 SQVTM and CDR2 ANQGSEA come from the germline V gene. The CDR3 DNA reads TGCAGCGTTGCTGGGGGGTCGGGGAATCAGCCCCAGCATTTT. Amino acid sequence: CSVAGGSGNQPQHF.

The V gene is TRBV6-1, the J gene TRBJ2-1; D is unresolved. From germline, CDR1 is MNHNS and CDR2 SASEGT. The CDR3 is made up of 13 amino acids. The V gene lost 5 bases and the J gene lost 2 bases, with 7 bases spanning the gap. CDR3 protein: CASSTHPYNEQFF. DNA for the CDR3: TGTGCCAGCAGTACCCACCCCTACAATGAGCAGTTCTTC.

The table lists this clone with a count of one. V gene TRBV30 combines with J gene TRBJ2-1; TRBD1 matches at 8 bases. The CDR3 runs to 13 residues. Trimming removed 0 bases from V and 10 bases from J; junction bases left unmatched: 5. Germline CDR1 reads GTSNPN; CDR2 reads SVGIG (reference sequence). DNA for the CDR3: TGTGCCTGGAGTGTATTAAGGACAGGGGAGCAGTTCTTC. It yields the protein CAWSVLRTGEQFF. The full variable domain, rest sourced from reference TRBV30 and TRBJ2-1, is SQTIHQWPATLVQPVGSPLSLECTVEGTSNPNLYWYRQAAGRGLQLLFYSVGIGQISSEVPQNLSASRPQDRQFILSSKKLLLSDSGFYLCAWSVLRTGEQFFGPGTRLTVL.

The V and J genes are TRBV11-2 and TRBJ1-1; TRBD1 agrees at 9 bases. There are 14 residues in the CDR3. V was pared by 4 bases and J by 11 bases, with 11 bases of the junction left unmatched. Germline CDR1 SGHAT, CDR2 FQNNGV. This CDR3 is CASSSRQGGPPAFF. CDR3 coding DNA: TGTGCCAGCAGCTCCAGACAGGGGGGGCCTCCTGCTTTCTTT.

The J gene is TRBJ2-7, the V gene TRBV18; no firm D call. Germline V gene data show CDR1 as KGHSH and CDR2 as LQKENI. Between the trimmed V and J ends, which lost 0 bases and 5 bases, there was a span of 11 bases. There are 14 residues in the CDR3. CDR3 protein: CASSPPKPRDEQYF. The CDR3 DNA is TGTGCCAGCTCACCACCTAAGCCCCGGGACGAGCAGTACTTC.

Of note for this clone: The sample holds other DNA sequences that translate to the same CDR3. The chain uses TRBV7-2 and TRBJ2-1; 12 bases align to TRBD2. Trimming at V came to 4 bases and at J to 4 bases, leaving 2 bases not matched to a gene. This CDR3 is built from 15 residues. Germline CDR1 and CDR2: SGHTA and FQGNSA. This CDR3 is CASSSGLAGYNEQFF. As DNA, the CDR3 is TGTGCCAGCAGCTCCGGACTAGCGGGGTACAATGAGCAGTTCTTC.

This rearrangement joins TRBV10-2 to TRBJ2-3; D uncertain. The CDR3 length is 16 residues. Per germline, CDR1 WSHSY and CDR2 SAAADI. V gave up 0 bases and J gave up 2 bases, with 12 bases separating them. This CDR3 is CASSESLRVITDTQYF. For the CDR3, the DNA is TGCGCCAGCAGTGAGTCGTTGAGAGTAATCACAGATACGCAGTATTTT.